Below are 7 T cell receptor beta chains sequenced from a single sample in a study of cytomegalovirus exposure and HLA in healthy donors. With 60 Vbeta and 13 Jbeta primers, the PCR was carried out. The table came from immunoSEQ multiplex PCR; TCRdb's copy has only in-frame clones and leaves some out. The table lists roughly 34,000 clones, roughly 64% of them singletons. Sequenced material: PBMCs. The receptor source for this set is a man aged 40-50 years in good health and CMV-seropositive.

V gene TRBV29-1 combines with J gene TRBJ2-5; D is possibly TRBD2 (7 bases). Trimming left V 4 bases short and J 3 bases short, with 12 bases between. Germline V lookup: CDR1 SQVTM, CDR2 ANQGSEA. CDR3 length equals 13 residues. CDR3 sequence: CSVVEGGEETQYF. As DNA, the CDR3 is TGCAGCGTTGTAGAGGGGGGGGAAGAGACCCAGTACTTC.

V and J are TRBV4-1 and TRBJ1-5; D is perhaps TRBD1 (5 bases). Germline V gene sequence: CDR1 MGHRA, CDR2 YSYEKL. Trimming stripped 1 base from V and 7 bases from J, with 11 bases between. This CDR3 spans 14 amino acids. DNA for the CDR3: TGCGCCAGCAGCCAAGGGGGGGGGAGCCAGCCCCAGCATTTT. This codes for CASSQGGGSQPQHF.

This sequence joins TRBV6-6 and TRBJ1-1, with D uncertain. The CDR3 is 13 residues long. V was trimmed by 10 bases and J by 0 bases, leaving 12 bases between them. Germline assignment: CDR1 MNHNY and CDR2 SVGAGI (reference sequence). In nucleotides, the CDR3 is TGTGCCACCCGTTTGAACATGAACACTGAAGCTTTCTTT. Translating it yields CATRLNMNTEAFF.

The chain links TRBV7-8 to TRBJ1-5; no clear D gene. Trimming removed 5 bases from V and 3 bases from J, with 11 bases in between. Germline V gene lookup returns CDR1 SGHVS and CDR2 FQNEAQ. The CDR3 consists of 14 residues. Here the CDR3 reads CASSDSRDNQPQHF. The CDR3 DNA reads TGTGCCAGCAGCGACTCCAGAGACAATCAGCCCCAGCATTTT.

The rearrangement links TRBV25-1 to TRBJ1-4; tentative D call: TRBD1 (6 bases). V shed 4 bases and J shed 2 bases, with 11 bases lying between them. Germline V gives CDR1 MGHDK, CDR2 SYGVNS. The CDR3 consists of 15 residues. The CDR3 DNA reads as TGTGCCAGCAGTGCAAGGGGGTTTACTAATGAAAAACTGTTTTTT. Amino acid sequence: CASSARGFTNEKLFF. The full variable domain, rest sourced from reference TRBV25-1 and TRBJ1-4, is EADIYQTPRYLVIGTGKKITLECSQTMGHDKMYWYQQDPGMELHLIHYSYGVNSTEKGDLSSESTVSRIRTEHFPLTLESARPSHTSQYLCASSARGFTNEKLFFGSGTQLSVL.

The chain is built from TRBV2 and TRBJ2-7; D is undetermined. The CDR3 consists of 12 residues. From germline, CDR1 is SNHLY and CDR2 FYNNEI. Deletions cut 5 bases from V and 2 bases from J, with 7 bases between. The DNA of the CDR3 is TGTGCCAGCAGTATCAGAACCTACGAGCAGTACTTC. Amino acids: CASSIRTYEQYF.

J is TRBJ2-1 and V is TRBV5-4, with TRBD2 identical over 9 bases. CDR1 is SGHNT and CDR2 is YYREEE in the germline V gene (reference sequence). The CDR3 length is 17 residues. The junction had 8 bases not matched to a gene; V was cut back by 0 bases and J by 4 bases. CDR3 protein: CASSLGSSGGRYNEQFF. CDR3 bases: TGTGCCAGCAGCTTGGGATCCAGCGGGGGGAGGTACAATGAGCAGTTCTTC.